This T cell receptor (beta chain) was sequenced for a study of cytomegalovirus exposure and HLA in healthy donors. Findings and limits, study-wide: Presence/absence analysis assumed near-uniform sequencing depth across donors. According to a later analysis, most TCR beta chains associated with CMV appeared HLA-restricted.

The PCR employed 60 Vbeta primers together with 13 Jbeta primers. Produced via immunoSEQ multiplex PCR; TCRdb's table is partial and in-frame only. Of approximately 300,000 clones in the sample, roughly four fifths were seen once. Healthy donors of bone marrow made up the group. Each donor was nominally healthy when sampled (though unrecorded immune exposures were likely). On this clone itself: Its antigen is unidentified.

The TCR comes from a woman aged 40 to 50 in good health and CMV-seropositive. Sequenced material: PBMCs.

CDR3 region: CAWRSTGVHEQYF. For the CDR3, the DNA is TGTGCCTGGAGATCTACAGGGGTACACGAGCAGTACTTC. The chain has TRBV30 and TRBJ2-7; 7 nucleotides agree with TRBD1. Losses at the gene ends were 3 bases for V and 5 bases for J; bases not matched to a gene: 7. The CDR3 runs 13 residues. Per germline, CDR1 GTSNPN and CDR2 SVGIG (reference sequence).